Listed here is a single TCR beta chain. Its antigen is currently not known. Including cysteine and phenylalanine, the CDR3 has 14 amino acids. Only the CDR3 region is kept as DNA, spanning 42 bases read in frame from base 1. Deletion took 1 base off V and 8 bases off J, with a span of 11 bases between the germline ends. Taken from the germline V gene, the CDR1 and CDR2 loops are MGHRA and YSYEKL. The data originate from a study of cytomegalovirus exposure and HLA in healthy donors (dated by TCRdb to between 2016 and 2019). Regarding the research as a whole: In an earlier analysis of approximately 500 of the donors, 276 Gb of sequence data and 90 million to 120 million unique TCR beta sequences from roughly 190 million T cells were reported. The study used immunosequencing to profile the T cell repertoires of 600 to 850 subjects and linked those repertoires to cytomegalovirus serostatus. The genetic ancestry cluster associated with self-reported Caucasian donors included 81% of the roughly 400 genotyped donors. All discovery cohort repertoires had been generated on a single sequencing platform. Several DR-DQ haplotypes were treated as single units for association and clustering because of strong linkage in the cohort. To decide whether each TCR beta V gene segment behaved as functional or pseudogenic, an earlier analysis of 587 of the donors relied on high-throughput TCR beta sequencing. A later analysis re-analyzed previously published TCR beta repertoires from roughly 600 donors and added high-resolution HLA genotyping to study TCR occurrence patterns. The later analysis used no new phenotypic data to find candidate immune exposures, relying instead on TCR beta sequences and their occurrence across donors. To predict cytomegalovirus infection status, the study brought together high-throughput TCR immunosequencing, statistical association of individual TCRs with disease status, and machine learning. HLA typing included class I and class II loci at four-digit resolution. Approximately 310 gigabases of sequencing data and around 85 million unique TCR sequences made up an early release that covered roughly 670 HLA-typed donors. Donor age, sex, ethnicity and CMV serostatus were compiled alongside the repertoire data. The study aimed to test whether signatures of past pathogen exposure could be identified by cataloging public T cell receptors. Across around 400 genotyped donors of the cohort, an average of approximately 240,000 unique TCR beta nucleotide sequences per donor were sequenced, and approximately 19% of those sequences were non-productive. The number of donors typed differed by locus, with about 629-630 for A, B, C, DRB1 and DQB1, roughly 520 for DQA1, over 600 for DPA1, and around 450 for DPB1. Along with the approximately 700-subject first cohort, a separate validation cohort of about 110 different subjects was used. A later genetic analysis used genome-wide SNP genotypes for about 65% of the roughly 670 donors, treating that subset as a discovery cohort.

In total, more than 500 healthy bone marrow donors made up the cohort. Cohort members were all nominally healthy when sampled, although unrecorded immune exposures were likely present. The donor tested CMV seronegative and was one of the 352 seronegative cohort members. A peripheral blood sample was provided by each donor, and peripheral blood mononuclear cells were used for TCR beta sequencing. Genomic DNA extraction from the blood cell samples was performed with the Qiagen DNeasy Blood Extraction Kit. General study outcomes and caveats: A group of highly shared sequence variants was considered likely to be a technical artifact of the sequencing pipeline. In vitro tests confirmed that three of the cytomegalovirus-associated TCR beta chains recognize cytomegalovirus antigens. The only immune exposure information available for the cohort was CMV serostatus. Assigning TCR associations to individual alleles was difficult when HLA alleles, especially DR and DQ, strongly co-occurred. It was suggested by the authors that the approach could potentially be generalized to other disease states and immunological phenotypes. Broadly in line with IMGT annotations, most TCR beta V segments showed up in productive rearrangements about 87% or about 30% of the time in an earlier analysis of 450 to 750 of the donors. An association between a missense DCLRE1C variant and V-gene and J-gene trimming of TCR beta chains was found in a later genetic analysis and replicated in an independent cohort. Approximately 16 rarely observed V segments, including chromosome 9 orphons, were excluded from the earlier analysis of a few hundred of the donors because counts were too low. Because the 87-base-pair reads could not distinguish some IMGT-functional V segments, including TRBV6-2 and TRBV6-3, those segments were excluded. The cohort was sequenced for TCR beta chains only, and without alpha or paired-chain data the features that could be detected were limited. Correlated functional status among segregating V segments might be attributable to linkage disequilibrium, but an unknown experimental factor could not be ruled out. A further reported finding was that TCR beta sequences accurately predicted the HLA-A and HLA-B alleles for most subjects in the first cohort. Presence/absence analyses assumed roughly uniform sequencing depth across donors, an assumption that may not hold. A later analysis found that most CMV-associated TCR beta chains appeared HLA-restricted, with HLA associations seemingly driven largely by CMV exposure. A total of 150 to 200 TCR beta chains were listed by the study as associated with cytomegalovirus. In a later analysis, TCR association rates were found to vary across HLA loci, with the most associated TCRs seen for DRB1 alleles and the fewest for HLA-C alleles. The classifier was reported to diagnose cytomegalovirus status with high specificity and sensitivity in both the original and validation cohorts. In a later analysis, HLA-associated TCR beta chains showed more clonal expansion and lower generation probabilities than non-associated chains that were equally common. HLA typing was unavailable for some donors at each locus, so association tests used only the typed subset. A later analysis reported that several top co-occurrence clusters appeared linked to parvovirus B19, influenza, CMV and Epstein-Barr virus. In a later analysis, some 17,000 TCR beta sequences were associated with specific HLA alleles at a false discovery rate of 0.05. Most TCR sequences were seen in very few donors, while some public TCRs were found in many individuals. A later genetic analysis reported fewer N-insertions in productive TCRs among donors in an Asian-associated ancestry cluster than the roughly 720-donor mean.

The library was prepared using the immunoSEQ multiplex PCR assay. The multiplex PCR relied on a mix of 60 forward primers for TCR Vbeta segments and 13 reverse primers for TCR Jbeta segments. Amplification of the CDR3 region of rearranged TCR beta genes was performed with a multiplex PCR assay on genomic DNA. The Illumina HiSeq System was used to sequence the amplified TCR beta libraries as 87-base-pair reads. The study's processing was this. Across the 670 or so repertoires, a later analysis counted approximately 75 million unique TCR beta chains, around 10 million of which were shared by at least two donors. Raw reads were error-corrected and collapsed into unique sequences by a nearest-neighbor algorithm in which closely related sequences were merged to remove PCR and sequencing errors. V, D and J gene segments were assigned by aligning CDR3 sequences to IMGT reference sequences. For a sequence to be retained, a match of at least six nucleotides to both a V gene segment and a J gene segment was required. Rearrangements were called productive when the CDR3 lacked stop codons and stayed in frame with V and J; all others were non-productive. CDR3 was defined by IMGT convention, running from the second conserved V-encoded cysteine to the conserved J-encoded phenylalanine. In an earlier analysis of approximately 500 of the donors, sequences lacking an unambiguous match to a single V gene segment were excluded. In an earlier analysis of 450 to 750 of the donors, a V segment was called functional when productive rearrangements were above 56.7%, and segregating when the standard deviation between donors exceeded 5%. A statistical classification framework was built to diagnose cytomegalovirus status from the catalog of TCR beta chain sequences. A later analysis assigned V and J genes by comparing TCR nucleotide sequences with IMGT/GENE-DB human TR gene sequences. Using the TCRdist pipeline, a later analysis assigned CDR3 sequences along with most-parsimonious VDJ recombination scenarios. In a later analysis, each TCR beta chain was defined by its CDR3 amino acid sequence together with its V-gene family, and reads lacking a unique V-gene family were excluded. In a later analysis, 550 to 650 highly shared, low-generation-probability nucleotide sequences were removed to address suspected cross-contamination and a sequencing artifact. In a later analysis, a clonal expansion index was calculated for each public chain from normalized within-repertoire ranks of inferred template counts. In a later analysis, generation probabilities were computed using a VDJ recombination model fitted to out-of-frame rearrangements, and the results were checked against IGoR. A later analysis scored TCR-TCR, TCR-HLA and TCR-CMV co-occurrence with hypergeometric tests, applying a repertoire-size bias correction to TCR pairs. False discovery rates were estimated in a later analysis by permuting HLA or CMV assignments 20 times. In a later analysis, co-occurring TCRs were grouped using DBSCAN, with TCRdist sequence similarity added in when clustering inside HLA-allele-positive subsets. Co-occurrence clustering excluded repertoires with fewer than 30,000 or more than 120,000 public chains, plus five with anomalous nucleotide sharing. Sourced from immuneACCESS, this table was stored by TCRdb with only in-frame sequences that have V and J called. A share of the clones is absent; for the studies checked, an unresolved V gene accounts for under half, and the remainder has no known explanation. V, J and clone size derive from that table, while D and trimming were established from the DNA sequence. The sample's table lists a count of roughly 31,000 clones. The ten largest clonotypes hold 0.71% of the sample.

The sample comprised PBMCs. The sequence derives from a man aged 25-45 years in good health and CMV-seronegative. The chain links TRBV4-1 with TRBJ1-4; the D segment cannot be called with confidence. The DNA sequence is TGCGCCAGCAGCCAAGGATCGGTTGAGGAAAAACTGTTTTTT. Protein translation: CASSQGSVEEKLFF.